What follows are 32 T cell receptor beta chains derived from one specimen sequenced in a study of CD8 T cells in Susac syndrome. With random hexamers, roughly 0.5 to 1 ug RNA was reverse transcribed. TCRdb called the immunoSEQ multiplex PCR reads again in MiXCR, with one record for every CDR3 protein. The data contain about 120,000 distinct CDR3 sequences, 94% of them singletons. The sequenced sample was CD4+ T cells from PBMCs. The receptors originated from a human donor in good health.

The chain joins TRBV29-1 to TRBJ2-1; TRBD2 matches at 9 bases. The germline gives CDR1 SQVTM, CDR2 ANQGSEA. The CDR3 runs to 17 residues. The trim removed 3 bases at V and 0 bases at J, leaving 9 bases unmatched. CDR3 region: CSVEGLAGASSYNEQFF. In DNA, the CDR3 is TGCAGCGTTGAGGGGTTAGCGGGAGCCAGCTCCTACAATGAGCAGTTCTTC.

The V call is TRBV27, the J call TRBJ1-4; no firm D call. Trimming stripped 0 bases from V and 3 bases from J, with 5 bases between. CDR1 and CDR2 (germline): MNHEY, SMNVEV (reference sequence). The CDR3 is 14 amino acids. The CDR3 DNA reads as TGTGCCAGCAGTTTATCGGCGGCTAATGAAAAACTGTTTTTT. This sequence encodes CASSLSAANEKLFF.

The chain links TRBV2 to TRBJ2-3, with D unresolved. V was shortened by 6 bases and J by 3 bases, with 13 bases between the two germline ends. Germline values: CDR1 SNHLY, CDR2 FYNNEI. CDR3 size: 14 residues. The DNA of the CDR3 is TGTGCCAGCAGGGGTGACTTGAGTACAGATACGCAGTATTTT. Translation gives CASRGDLSTDTQYF.

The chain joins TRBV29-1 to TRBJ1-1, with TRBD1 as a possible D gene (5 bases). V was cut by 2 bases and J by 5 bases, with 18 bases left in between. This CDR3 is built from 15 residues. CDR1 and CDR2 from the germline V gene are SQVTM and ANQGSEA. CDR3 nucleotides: TGCAGCGTTGAATCGGGACTAGGTCAGAGAACTGAAGCTTTCTTT. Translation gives CSVESGLGQRTEAFF.

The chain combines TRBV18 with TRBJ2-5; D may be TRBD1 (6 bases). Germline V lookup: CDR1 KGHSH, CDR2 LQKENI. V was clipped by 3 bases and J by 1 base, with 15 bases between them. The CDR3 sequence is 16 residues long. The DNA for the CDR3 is TGTGCCAGCTCACCGGGGATGACAGGCATCCAAGAGACCCAGTACTTC. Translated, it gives CASSPGMTGIQETQYF.

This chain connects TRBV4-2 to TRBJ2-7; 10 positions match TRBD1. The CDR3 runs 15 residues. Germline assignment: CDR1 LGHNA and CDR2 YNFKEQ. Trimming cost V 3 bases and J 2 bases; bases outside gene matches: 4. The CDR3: CASSHGDRGTYEQYF. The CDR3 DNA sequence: TGTGCCAGCAGCCACGGGGACAGGGGAACCTACGAGCAGTACTTC.

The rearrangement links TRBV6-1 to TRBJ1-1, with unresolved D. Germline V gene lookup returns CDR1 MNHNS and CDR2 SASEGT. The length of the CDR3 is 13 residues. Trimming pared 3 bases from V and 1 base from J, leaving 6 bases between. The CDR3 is CASSDRKNTEAFF. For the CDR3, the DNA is TGTGCCAGCAGTGACCGCAAGAACACTGAAGCTTTCTTT.

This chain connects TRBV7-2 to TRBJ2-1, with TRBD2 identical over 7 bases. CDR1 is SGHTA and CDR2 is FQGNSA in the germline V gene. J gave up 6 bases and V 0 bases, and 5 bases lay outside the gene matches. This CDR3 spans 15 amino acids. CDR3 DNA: TGTGCCAGCAGCTTAGCGGGAGGGCCTTCCAATGAGCAGTTCTTC. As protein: CASSLAGGPSNEQFF.

Here the CDR3 DNA reads TGTGCCAGCAGTGAACAACTAGTTACCCACGAGCAGTACTTC. Translation gives CASSEQLVTHEQYF. This chain uses TRBV2 with TRBJ2-7; D may be TRBD2 (5 bases). From germline, CDR1 is SNHLY and CDR2 FYNNEI. This CDR3 region has 14 residues. Trimming shortened V by 2 bases and J by 5 bases, and 13 bases separated the two germline ends.

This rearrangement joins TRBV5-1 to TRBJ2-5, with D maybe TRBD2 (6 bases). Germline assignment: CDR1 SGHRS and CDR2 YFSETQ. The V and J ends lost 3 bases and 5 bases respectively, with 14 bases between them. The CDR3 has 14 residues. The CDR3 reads CASSSGRSRETQYF. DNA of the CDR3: TGCGCCAGCAGCTCGGGGAGGAGCCGGGAGACCCAGTACTTC.

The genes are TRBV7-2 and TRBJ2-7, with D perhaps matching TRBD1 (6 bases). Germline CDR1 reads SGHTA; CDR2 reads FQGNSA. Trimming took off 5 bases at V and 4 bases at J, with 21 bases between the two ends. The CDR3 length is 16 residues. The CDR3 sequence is CASSPQSGTRGYEQYF. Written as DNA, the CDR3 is TGTGCCAGCAGCCCTCAATCCGGGACAAGGGGATACGAGCAGTACTTC.

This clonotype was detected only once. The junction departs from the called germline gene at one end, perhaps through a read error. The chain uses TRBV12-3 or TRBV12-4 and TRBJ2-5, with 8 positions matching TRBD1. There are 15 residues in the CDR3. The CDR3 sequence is CASSSSGQGQGTQYF. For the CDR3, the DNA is TGTGCCAGCAGTTCTTCCGGACAGGGCCAAGGGACCCAGTACTTC.

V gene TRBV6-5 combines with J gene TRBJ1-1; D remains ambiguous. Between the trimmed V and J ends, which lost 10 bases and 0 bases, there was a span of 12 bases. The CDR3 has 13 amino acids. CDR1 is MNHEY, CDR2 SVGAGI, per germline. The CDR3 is CATNRGMNTEAFF. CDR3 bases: TGTGCCACCAACAGAGGAATGAACACTGAAGCTTTCTTT.

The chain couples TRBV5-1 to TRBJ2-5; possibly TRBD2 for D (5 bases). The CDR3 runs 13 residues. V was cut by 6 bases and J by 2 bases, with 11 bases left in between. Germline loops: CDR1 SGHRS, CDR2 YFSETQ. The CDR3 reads CASTRGSQETQYF. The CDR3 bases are TGCGCCAGCACCAGAGGGTCTCAAGAGACCCAGTACTTC.

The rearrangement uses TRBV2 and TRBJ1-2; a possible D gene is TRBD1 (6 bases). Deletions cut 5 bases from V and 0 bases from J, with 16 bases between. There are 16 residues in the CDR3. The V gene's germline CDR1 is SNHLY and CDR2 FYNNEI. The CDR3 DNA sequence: TGTGCCAGCAGTTCCCCCACAGGGACCGCTAACTATGGCTACACCTTC. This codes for CASSSPTGTANYGYTF.

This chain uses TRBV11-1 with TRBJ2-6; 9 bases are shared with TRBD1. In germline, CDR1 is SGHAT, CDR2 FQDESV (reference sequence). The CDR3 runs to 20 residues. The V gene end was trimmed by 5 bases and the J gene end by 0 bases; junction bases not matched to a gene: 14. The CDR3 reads CASSAGTGLGGPSGANVLTF. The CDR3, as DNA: TGTGCCAGCAGCGCCGGGACAGGGCTAGGGGGGCCCTCTGGGGCCAACGTCCTGACTTTC.

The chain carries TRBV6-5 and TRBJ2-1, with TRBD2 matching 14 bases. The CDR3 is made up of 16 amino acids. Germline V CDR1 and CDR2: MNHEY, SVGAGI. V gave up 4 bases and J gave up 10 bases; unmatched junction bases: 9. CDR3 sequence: CASSFTGTSGSGEQFF. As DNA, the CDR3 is TGTGCCAGCAGTTTCACCGGGACTAGCGGGAGTGGGGAGCAGTTCTTC.

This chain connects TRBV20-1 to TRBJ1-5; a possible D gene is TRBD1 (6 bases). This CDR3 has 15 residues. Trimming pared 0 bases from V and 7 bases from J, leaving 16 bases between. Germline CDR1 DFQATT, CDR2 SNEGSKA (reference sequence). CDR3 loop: CSARDLVGGWQPQHF. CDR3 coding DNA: TGCAGTGCTAGAGATCTCGTCGGGGGCTGGCAGCCCCAGCATTTT.

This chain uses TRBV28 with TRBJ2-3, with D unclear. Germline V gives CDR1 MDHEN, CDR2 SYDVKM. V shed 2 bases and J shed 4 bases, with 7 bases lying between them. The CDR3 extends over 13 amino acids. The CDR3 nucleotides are TGTGCCAGCAGTTTAGGCAGGCCAGATACGCAGTATTTT. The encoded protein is CASSLGRPDTQYF. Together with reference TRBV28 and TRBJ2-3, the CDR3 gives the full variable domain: DVKVTQSSRYLVKRTGEKVFLECVQDMDHENMFWYRQDPGLGLRLIYFSYDVKMKEKGDIPEGYSVSREKKERFSLILESASTNQTSMYLCASSLGRPDTQYFGPGTRLTVL.

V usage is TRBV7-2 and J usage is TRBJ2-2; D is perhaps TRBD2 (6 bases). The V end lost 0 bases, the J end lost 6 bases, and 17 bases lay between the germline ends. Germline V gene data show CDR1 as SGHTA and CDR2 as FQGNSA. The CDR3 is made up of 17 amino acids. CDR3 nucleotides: TGTGCCAGCAGCTTAGCTTATAGCGGACCTACTGCCGGGGAGCTGTTTTTT. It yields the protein CASSLAYSGPTAGELFF.

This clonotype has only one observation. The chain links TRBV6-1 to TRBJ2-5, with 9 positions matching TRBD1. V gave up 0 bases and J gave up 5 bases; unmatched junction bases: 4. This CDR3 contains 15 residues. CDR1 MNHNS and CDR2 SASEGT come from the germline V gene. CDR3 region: CASSEAHRGRETQYF. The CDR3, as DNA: TGTGCCAGCAGTGAAGCCCACAGGGGGCGGGAGACCCAGTACTTC.

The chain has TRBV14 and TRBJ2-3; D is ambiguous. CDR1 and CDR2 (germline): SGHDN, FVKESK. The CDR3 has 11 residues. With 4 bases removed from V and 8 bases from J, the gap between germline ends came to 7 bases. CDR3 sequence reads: CASSLLGTQYF. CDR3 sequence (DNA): TGTGCCAGCAGCCTTCTTGGTACGCAGTATTTT.

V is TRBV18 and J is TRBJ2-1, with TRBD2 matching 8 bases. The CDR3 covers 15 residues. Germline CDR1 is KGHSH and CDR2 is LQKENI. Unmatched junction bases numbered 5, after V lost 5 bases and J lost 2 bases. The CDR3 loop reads CASSSLSGAYNEQFF. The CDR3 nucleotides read TGTGCCAGCTCATCGCTTAGCGGGGCCTACAATGAGCAGTTCTTC.

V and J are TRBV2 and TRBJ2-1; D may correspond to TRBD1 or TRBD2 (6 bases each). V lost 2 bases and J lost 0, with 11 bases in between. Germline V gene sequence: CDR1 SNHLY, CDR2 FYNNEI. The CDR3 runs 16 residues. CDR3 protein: CASSEWGAGSYNEQFF. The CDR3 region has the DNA TGTGCCAGCAGTGAATGGGGGGCTGGCTCCTACAATGAGCAGTTCTTC.

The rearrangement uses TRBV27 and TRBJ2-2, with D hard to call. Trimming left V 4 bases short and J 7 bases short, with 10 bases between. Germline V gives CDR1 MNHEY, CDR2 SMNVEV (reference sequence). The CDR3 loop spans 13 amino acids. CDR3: CASSYGVFGELFF. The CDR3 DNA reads TGTGCCAGCAGTTATGGGGTTTTCGGGGAGCTGTTTTTT.

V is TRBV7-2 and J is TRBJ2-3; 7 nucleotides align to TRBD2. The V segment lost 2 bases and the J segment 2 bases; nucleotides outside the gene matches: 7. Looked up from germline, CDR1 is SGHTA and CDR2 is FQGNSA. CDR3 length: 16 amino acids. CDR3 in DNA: TGTGCCAGCAGCTTAAGAGCTAGCGGATACACAGATACGCAGTATTTT. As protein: CASSLRASGYTDTQYF. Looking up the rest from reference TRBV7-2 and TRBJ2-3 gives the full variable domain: GAGVSQSPSNKVTEKGKDVELRCDPISGHTALYWYRQSLGQGLEFLIYFQGNSAPDKSGLPSDRFSAERTGGSVSTLTIQRTQQEDSAVYLCASSLRASGYTDTQYFGPGTRLTVL.

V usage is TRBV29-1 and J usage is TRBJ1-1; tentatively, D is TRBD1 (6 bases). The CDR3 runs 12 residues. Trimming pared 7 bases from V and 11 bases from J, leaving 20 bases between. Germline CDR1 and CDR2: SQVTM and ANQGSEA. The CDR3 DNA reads TGCAGCGCCGCTCAGGGACTCGGACAGGCTTTCTTT. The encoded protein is CSAAQGLGQAFF.

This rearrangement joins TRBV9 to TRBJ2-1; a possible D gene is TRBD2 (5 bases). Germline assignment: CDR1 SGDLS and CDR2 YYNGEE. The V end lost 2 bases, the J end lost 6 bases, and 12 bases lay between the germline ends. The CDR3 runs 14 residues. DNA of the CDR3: TGTGCCAGCAGCGTCCTGGCAGCGGCCAATGAGCAGTTCTTC. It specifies CASSVLAAANEQFF.

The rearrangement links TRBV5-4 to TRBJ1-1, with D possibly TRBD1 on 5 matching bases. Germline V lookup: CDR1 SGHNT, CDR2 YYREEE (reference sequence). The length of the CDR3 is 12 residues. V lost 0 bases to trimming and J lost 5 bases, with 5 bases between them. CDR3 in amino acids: CASSLDRTEAFF. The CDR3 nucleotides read TGTGCCAGCAGCTTGGACAGGACTGAAGCTTTCTTT.

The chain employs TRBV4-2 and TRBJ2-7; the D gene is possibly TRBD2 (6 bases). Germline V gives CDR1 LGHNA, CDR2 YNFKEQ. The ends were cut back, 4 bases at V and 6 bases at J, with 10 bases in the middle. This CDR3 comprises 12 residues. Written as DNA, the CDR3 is TGTGCCAGCAGCCTCGGGAGTGCCGAGCAGTACTTC. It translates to CASSLGSAEQYF.

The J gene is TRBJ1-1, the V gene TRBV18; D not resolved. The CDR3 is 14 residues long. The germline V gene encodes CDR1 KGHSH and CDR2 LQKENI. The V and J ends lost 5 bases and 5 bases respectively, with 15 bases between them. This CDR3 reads CASSYDGEGTEAFF. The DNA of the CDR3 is TGTGCCAGCTCATACGACGGGGAAGGGACTGAAGCTTTCTTT.

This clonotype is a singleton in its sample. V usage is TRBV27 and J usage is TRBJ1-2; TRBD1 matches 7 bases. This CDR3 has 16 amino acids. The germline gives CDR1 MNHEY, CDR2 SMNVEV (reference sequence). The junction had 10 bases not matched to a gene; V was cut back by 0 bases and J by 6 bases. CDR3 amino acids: CASSLSGATGANGYTF. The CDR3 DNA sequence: TGTGCCAGCAGTTTATCGGGGGCAACAGGGGCGAATGGCTACACCTTC.